These T cell receptor beta chains were read from a single sample in a study of Ad26.COV2.S vaccination and SARS-CoV-2 variants. Data came from immunoSEQ multiplex PCR; TCRdb stores just in-frame clones and leaves some out. Found here are some 330,000 clones, roughly 90% of them singletons; the top ten hold 5% to 6.5%. The sequences come from peripheral blood, collected in a trial of Ad26.COV2.S vaccine versus placebo. The receptors stem from a person between 18 and 60 years old who received the Ad26.COV2.S COVID-19 vaccine or a placebo. The CDR3 runs from the conserved cysteine through the conserved F or W. A D gene is named only where the DNA matches it firmly. Clone sizes are given selectively: once, few, many, or a class where the clone is expanded.

V	size	J	D	CDR3	DNA
TRBV7-2	NA	TRBJ2-7	TRBD1	CASSLGRTGGSYEQYF	TGTGCCAGCAGCTTGGGGCGGACAGGGGGCTCCTACGAGCAGTACTTC
TRBV6-5	once	TRBJ1-6	NA	CASSRQEFYNSPLHF	TGTGCCAGCAGTCGGCAAGAATTTTATAATTCACCCCTCCACTTT
TRBV19	once	TRBJ2-1	NA	CASTRILSYNEQFF	TGTGCCAGTACCCGGATCCTTTCCTACAATGAGCAGTTCTTC
TRBV25-1	NA	TRBJ2-1	NA	CASSEGGLIYNEQFF	TGTGCCAGCAGTGAAGGTGGGCTAATCTACAATGAGCAGTTCTTC
TRBV28	NA	TRBJ2-2	NA	CASSIGVSGELFF	TGTGCCAGCAGCATAGGGGTATCCGGGGAGCTGTTTTTT
TRBV5-4	NA	TRBJ2-1	NA	CASSLFGALPSYNEQFF	TGTGCCAGCAGCTTGTTTGGGGCGCTTCCCTCCTACAATGAGCAGTTCTTC
TRBV6-6	once	TRBJ2-3	NA	CASSYLPDFSQYF	TGTGCCAGCAGTTACTTACCCGACTTCTCGCAGTATTTT
TRBV20-1	NA	TRBJ2-1	NA	CSAPHLEAEFF	TGCAGTGCTCCTCACCTTGAAGCGGAGTTCTTC
TRBV6-2/TRBV6-3	NA	TRBJ2-4	NA	CASSYSNIQYF	TGTGCCAGCAGTTACTCTAACATTCAGTACTTC
TRBV4-1	NA	TRBJ1-2	TRBD1	CASSQDLGQGPLWGYTF	TGCGCCAGCAGCCAGGACCTCGGACAGGGCCCCTTGTGGGGCTACACCTTC
TRBV6-5	NA	TRBJ1-1	TRBD1	CASGQVDNTEAFF	TGTGCCAGCGGACAGGTCGATAACACTGAAGCTTTCTTT
TRBV7-9	NA	TRBJ1-3	NA	CASSSGPNSGNTIYF	TGTGCCAGCAGCTCGGGACCGAACTCTGGAAACACCATATATTTT
TRBV28	NA	TRBJ1-6	NA	CASSLPLTTSNSPLHF	TGTGCCAGCAGTTTACCTTTAACCACATCCAATTCACCCCTCCACTTT
TRBV4-1	once	TRBJ2-3	NA	CASSQDVRYTQYF	TGCGCCAGCAGCCAAGATGTTAGGTATACGCAGTATTTT
TRBV6-5	once	TRBJ1-3	NA	CASTRQLNTIYF	TGTGCCAGCACTAGACAGTTAAACACCATATATTTT
TRBV11-1	NA	TRBJ1-2	TRBD1	CASSSLDRVDGYTF	TGTGCCAGCAGCTCCCTCGACAGGGTGGATGGCTACACCTTC
TRBV7-2	NA	TRBJ2-6	NA	CASSRDRFKNSGANVLTF	TGTGCCAGCAGCCGCGACAGGTTTAAAAACTCTGGGGCCAACGTCCTGACTTTC
TRBV29-1	once	TRBJ2-7	TRBD2	CSVGGVQEGYEQYF	TGCAGCGTGGGAGGGGTCCAGGAGGGCTACGAGCAGTACTTC
TRBV29-1	NA	TRBJ2-2	NA	CSVGANANTGELFF	TGCAGCGTGGGAGCAAACGCGAACACCGGGGAGCTGTTTTTT
TRBV12-3/TRBV12-4	few	TRBJ1-2	NA	CASSLAGGYTF	TGTGCCAGCAGTTTAGCCGGTGGCTACACCTTC
TRBV4-1	few	TRBJ1-5	NA	CASSQTLQGNQPQHF	TGCGCCAGCAGCCAAACCCTTCAGGGGAATCAGCCCCAGCATTTT
TRBV7-9	NA	TRBJ2-7	TRBD2	CASSLDGLAGVEQYF	TGTGCCAGCAGCTTAGATGGACTAGCGGGGGTCGAGCAGTACTTC
TRBV7-3	NA	TRBJ1-2	NA	CASSSRGGNSLDTNYGYTF	TGTGCCAGCAGCTCCCGCGGAGGGAACAGCCTCGACACTAACTATGGCTACACCTTC
TRBV12-3/TRBV12-4	NA	TRBJ2-5	NA	CASSFSQETQYF	TGTGCCAGCAGTTTTTCCCAAGAGACCCAGTACTTC
TRBV7-2	NA	TRBJ1-3	NA	CASSQTGARGNTIYF	TGTGCCAGCAGCCAGACGGGGGCCAGGGGAAACACCATATATTTT
TRBV5-6	NA	TRBJ2-3	NA	CASSSSRVSSTDTQYF	TGTGCCAGCAGCTCAAGCCGTGTTAGTAGCACAGATACGCAGTATTTT
TRBV3-1/TRBV3-2	once	TRBJ2-5	NA	CASSQDTLRTQYF	TGTGCCAGCAGCCAAGACACCCTGCGGACCCAGTACTTC
TRBV5-1	once	TRBJ2-1	NA	CASSSATWDNEQFF	TGCGCCAGCAGTTCCGCTACCTGGGACAATGAGCAGTTCTTC
TRBV3-1/TRBV3-2	NA	TRBJ1-2	TRBD1	CASSQVGTGHYTF	TGTGCCAGCAGCCAAGTCGGGACAGGGCACTACACCTTC
TRBV30	NA	TRBJ1-1	NA	CAWSVHRLNTEAFF	TGTGCCTGGAGTGTACACAGGCTGAACACTGAAGCTTTCTTT
TRBV11-2	NA	TRBJ2-5	TRBD2	CASSARGGPQETQYF	TGTGCCAGCAGCGCGCGGGGGGGGCCCCAAGAGACCCAGTACTTC
TRBV28	NA	TRBJ1-6	NA	CASRSGSYNSPLHF	TGTGCCAGCAGATCGGGCTCCTATAATTCACCCCTCCACTTT
TRBV12-3/TRBV12-4	NA	TRBJ2-7	NA	CASSTSGEQYF	TGTGCCAGCAGTACCTCAGGGGAGCAGTACTTC
TRBV7-6	NA	TRBJ2-7	NA	CASSLGFGRRHEQYF	TGTGCCAGCAGCTTAGGCTTTGGGAGGCGTCACGAGCAGTACTTC
TRBV2	NA	TRBJ1-3	NA	CASSENAASGNTIYF	TGTGCCAGCAGTGAAAACGCAGCCTCTGGAAACACCATATATTTT
TRBV6-5	NA	TRBJ2-1	NA	CASSSIGEQFF	TGTGCCAGCAGCTCGATCGGTGAGCAGTTCTTC
TRBV7-9	NA	TRBJ2-4	NA	CASSAEAKNIQYF	TGTGCCAGCTCGGCCGAAGCCAAAAACATTCAGTACTTC
TRBV11-2	NA	TRBJ2-7	NA	CASSFLSYEQYF	TGTGCCAGCAGCTTCCTCAGCTACGAGCAGTACTTC
TRBV4-3	NA	TRBJ2-7	NA	CASSQESGPSSYEQYF	TGCGCCAGCAGCCAAGAATCCGGGCCGAGCTCCTACGAGCAGTACTTC
TRBV5-6	NA	TRBJ2-6	NA	CASSQQTGANVLTF	TGTGCCAGCAGCCAGCAGACTGGGGCCAACGTCCTGACTTTC
TRBV5-4	NA	TRBJ2-1	TRBD1	CASSKRDRDIYNEQFF	TGTGCCAGCAGCAAAAGGGACAGGGACATCTACAATGAGCAGTTCTTC
TRBV6-6	NA	TRBJ2-1	TRBD1	CASNPGTAQNNEQFF	TGTGCCAGCAACCCCGGGACAGCCCAAAACAATGAGCAGTTCTTC
TRBV18	NA	TRBJ1-2	TRBD1	CASSPRQGDNYGYTF	TGTGCCAGCTCACCCCGACAGGGGGATAACTATGGCTACACCTTC
TRBV19	NA	TRBJ1-2	NA	CASSIAYYGYTF	TGTGCCAGTAGTATTGCCTACTATGGCTACACCTTC
TRBV29-1	NA	TRBJ1-2	NA	CSVEIDRAGYGYTF	TGCAGCGTTGAAATAGATCGCGCGGGGTATGGCTACACCTTC
TRBV12-5	NA	TRBJ2-3	NA	CASGQGGLPQYF	TGTGCTAGTGGTCAGGGGGGACTACCGCAGTATTTT
TRBV27	NA	TRBJ2-1	NA	CASSQSGDAYNEQFF	TGTGCCAGCAGTCAGAGCGGTGACGCCTACAATGAGCAGTTCTTC
TRBV19	NA	TRBJ2-1	NA	CASSKSWDLVGNPEQFF	TGTGCCAGTAGTAAATCTTGGGATCTGGTGGGGAATCCGGAGCAGTTCTTC